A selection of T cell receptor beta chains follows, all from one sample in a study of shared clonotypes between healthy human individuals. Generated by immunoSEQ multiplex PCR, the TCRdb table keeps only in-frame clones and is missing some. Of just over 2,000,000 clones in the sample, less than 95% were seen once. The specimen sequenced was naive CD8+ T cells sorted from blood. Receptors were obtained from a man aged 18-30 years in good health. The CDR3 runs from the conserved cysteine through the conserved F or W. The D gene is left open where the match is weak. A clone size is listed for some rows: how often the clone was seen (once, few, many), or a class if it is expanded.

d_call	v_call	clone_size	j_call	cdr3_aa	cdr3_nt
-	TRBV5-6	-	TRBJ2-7	CASSIGLSSYEQYF	TGTGCCAGCAGCATCGGGCTGAGCTCCTACGAGCAGTACTTC
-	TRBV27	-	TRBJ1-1	CASTPGGLNTEAFF	TGTGCCAGCACACCTGGGGGCCTGAACACTGAAGCTTTCTTT
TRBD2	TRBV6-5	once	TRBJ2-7	CASSSETSGKSYEQYF	TGTGCCAGCAGTTCCGAGACTAGCGGGAAATCCTACGAGCAGTACTTC
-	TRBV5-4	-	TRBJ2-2	CASSPTGAPELFF	TGTGCCAGCAGCCCTACCGGGGCCCCGGAGCTGTTTTTT
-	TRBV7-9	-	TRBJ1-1	CASSTTATEAFF	TGTGCCAGCAGCACAACAGCCACTGAAGCTTTCTTT
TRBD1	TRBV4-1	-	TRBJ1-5	CASSPRTGLFNQPQHF	TGCGCCAGCAGCCCAAGGACAGGGCTTTTCAATCAGCCCCAGCATTTT
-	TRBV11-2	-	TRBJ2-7	CASSLGNAYEQYF	TGTGCCAGCAGCTTAGGCAACGCCTACGAGCAGTACTTC
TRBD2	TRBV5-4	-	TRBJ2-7	CASSFTGGPYEQYF	TGTGCCAGCAGCTTTACGGGGGGGCCCTACGAGCAGTACTTC
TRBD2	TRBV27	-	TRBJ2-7	CASSIAGGSYEQYF	TGTGCCAGCAGTATAGCGGGAGGCTCCTACGAGCAGTACTTC
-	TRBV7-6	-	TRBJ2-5	CASSLRRVETQYF	TGTGCCAGCAGCCTGCGCAGGGTTGAGACCCAGTACTTC
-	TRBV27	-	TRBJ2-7	CASNRDSPNPSSYEQYF	TGTGCCAGCAACCGCGACAGCCCTAATCCCTCCTCCTACGAGCAGTACTTC
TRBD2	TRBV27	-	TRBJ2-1	CASSLSSYGRDYNEQFF	TGTGCCAGCAGTTTATCTTCATACGGGAGGGACTACAATGAGCAGTTCTTC
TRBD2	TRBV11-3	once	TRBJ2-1	CASSLRLAGWDEQFF	TGTGCCAGCAGCTTACGCCTAGCGGGGTGGGATGAGCAGTTCTTC
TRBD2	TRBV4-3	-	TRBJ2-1	CASSQDMPLAEYNEQFF	TGCGCCAGCAGCCAAGACATGCCGCTAGCGGAATACAATGAGCAGTTCTTC
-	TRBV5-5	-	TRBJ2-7	CASSLDPGLDYEQYF	TGTGCCAGCAGCTTGGACCCAGGGCTGGACTACGAGCAGTACTTC
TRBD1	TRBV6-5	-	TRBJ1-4	CASSYAAGTEDEKLFF	TGTGCCAGCAGTTACGCCGCCGGGACAGAGGATGAAAAACTGTTTTTT
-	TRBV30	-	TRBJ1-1	CAWSVTDGSEAFF	TGTGCCTGGAGTGTAACGGACGGGTCTGAAGCTTTCTTT
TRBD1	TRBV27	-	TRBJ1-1	CASRPGQILNTEAFF	TGTGCCTCGAGACCGGGACAGATTTTGAACACTGAAGCTTTCTTT
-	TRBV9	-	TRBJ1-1	CASSVGTAPRMNTEAFF	TGTGCCAGCAGCGTAGGGACAGCCCCAAGGATGAACACTGAAGCTTTCTTT
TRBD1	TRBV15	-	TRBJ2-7	CATRKTTGASYEQYF	TGTGCCACCAGGAAAACCACAGGGGCGTCCTACGAGCAGTACTTC
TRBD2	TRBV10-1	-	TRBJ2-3	CASSGLAGATDTQYF	TGCGCCAGCAGTGGTCTAGCGGGAGCCACAGATACGCAGTATTTT
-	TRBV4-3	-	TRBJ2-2	CASSQVEGRTGELFF	TGCGCCAGCAGCCAAGTGGAGGGTAGGACCGGGGAGCTGTTTTTT
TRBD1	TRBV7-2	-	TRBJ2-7	CASSQGQGNEQYF	TGTGCCAGCAGCCAGGGACAGGGGAACGAGCAGTACTTC